Listed below are T cell receptor beta chains from one sample, sequenced in a study of blood T cell repertoires in COVID-19. Profiling relied on immunoSEQ multiplex PCR, and the TCRdb table lists in-frame clones only, not all of them. The data contain 70,000 to 95,000 clones, over 80% of them singletons. The sample consisted of peripheral blood. Receptors originate from a woman between 65 and 79 years old with active or convalescent COVID-19. Each CDR3 is given with its conserved first and last residue. Each record gives: V gene, J gene, clone size, CDR3 protein. Rows may omit the clone size; those that give it use once, few, many or a size class.

>TRBV28|TRBJ1-4|-
CASKRHSNEKLFF
>TRBV2|TRBJ2-7|once
CASRTGGAAYEQYF
>TRBV25-1|TRBJ2-1|-
CASRDSGASSYNEQFF
>TRBV2|TRBJ2-3|-
CASSEGTWGADTQYF
>TRBV4-2|TRBJ1-2|-
CASSQDQEGPYGYTF
>TRBV1|TRBJ2-4|-
CTSSPIAPCCYF
>TRBV3-1/TRBV3-2|TRBJ1-6|-
CASSQGTGGSSPLHF
>TRBV3-1/TRBV3-2|TRBJ1-2|-
CASSQGGPGYTF
>TRBV2|TRBJ2-7|-
CASTRGTVSYEQYF
>TRBV4-1|TRBJ2-5|-
CASSQGLDRGHQETQYF
>TRBV5-1|TRBJ1-1|once
CASSGGQATYTEAFF
>TRBV6-2/TRBV6-3|TRBJ2-1|once
CASSDRGGTRNEQFF
>TRBV5-1|TRBJ2-6|-
CASSPYSGANVLTF
>TRBV27|TRBJ2-2|-
CASSPGLAEAGELFF
>TRBV18|TRBJ1-5|once
CASSPHRENQPQHF
>TRBV24-1|TRBJ2-6|-
CATSDPSSGANVLTF
>TRBV11-2|TRBJ1-1|-
CASSLDIDRGLETEAFF
>TRBV2|TRBJ1-2|-
CASIPLGSYGYTF
>TRBV29-1|TRBJ2-3|-
CSVAAGADTQYF
>TRBV15|TRBJ2-7|-
CATSRDGTGVHEQYF
>TRBV7-2|TRBJ1-5|-
CASSLEPRGTTQPQHF
>TRBV18|TRBJ1-1|-
CASSTAPQGSEAFF
>TRBV7-2|TRBJ1-6|-
CASSNSLDRVGSPLHF
>TRBV7-8|TRBJ2-3|-
CASSERLALSTDTQYF
>TRBV19|TRBJ1-2|once
CASSRTGPNYGYTF
>TRBV6-4|TRBJ1-6|-
CASSVDRANSPLHF
>TRBV13|TRBJ2-7|few
CASSLQNEQYF
>TRBV6-4|TRBJ1-1|-
CASRATGVHTEAFF
>TRBV15|TRBJ1-4|-
CATSTRQATNEKLFF
>TRBV6-5|TRBJ1-3|-
CASSQTGTGNTIYF
>TRBV5-1|TRBJ1-6|few
CASSLGSSYNSPLHF
>TRBV2|TRBJ2-7|-
CASSRAASGSYEQYF
>TRBV5-1|TRBJ1-1|few
CASSLDLGTGITAEAFF
>TRBV6-5|TRBJ1-1|-
CASSRGGLNTEAFF
>TRBV5-1|TRBJ1-2|once
CASSLATGIPNYGYTF
>TRBV18|TRBJ1-1|-
CASSPNQVWNTEAFF
>TRBV5-1|TRBJ2-3|-
CASRGEPGLRTDTQYF
>TRBV7-2|TRBJ1-3|-
CASSPRRAGNTIYF
>TRBV3-1/TRBV3-2|TRBJ1-2|-
CASSQGQGPSGYTF
>TRBV2|TRBJ2-3|-
CARDRTGRSDTQYF
>TRBV3-1/TRBV3-2|TRBJ2-3|few
CASSQDRGDTDTQYF
>TRBV2|TRBJ2-1|once
CASSESSGGHQFF
>TRBV5-1|TRBJ2-5|-
CASRAGTSGGWQETQYF
>TRBV18|TRBJ1-2|-
CASSPVTSYGYTF
>TRBV6-5|TRBJ1-6|-
CASSYRLNSPLHF
>TRBV28|TRBJ1-3|-
CASSLTTRTRPSGNTIYF